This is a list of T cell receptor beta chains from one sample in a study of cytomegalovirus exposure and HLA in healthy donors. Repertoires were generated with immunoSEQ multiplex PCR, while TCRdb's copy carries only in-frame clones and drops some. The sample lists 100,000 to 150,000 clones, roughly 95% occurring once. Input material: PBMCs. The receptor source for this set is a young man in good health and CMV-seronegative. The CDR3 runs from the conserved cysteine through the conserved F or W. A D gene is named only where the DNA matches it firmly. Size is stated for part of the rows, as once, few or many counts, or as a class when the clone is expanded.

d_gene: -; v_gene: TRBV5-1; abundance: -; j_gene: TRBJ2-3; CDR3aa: CASSSRPLPTQYF; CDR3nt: TGCGCCAGCAGCTCTAGACCCCTGCCTACGCAGTATTTT
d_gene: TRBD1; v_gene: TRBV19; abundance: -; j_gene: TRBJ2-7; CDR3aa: CASSIAGTGASEQYF; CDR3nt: TGTGCCAGTAGCATTGCCGGGACAGGGGCGTCCGAGCAGTACTTC
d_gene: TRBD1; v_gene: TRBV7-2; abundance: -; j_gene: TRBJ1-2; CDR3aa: CASSFGQGAWLNYGYTF; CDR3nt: TGTGCCAGCAGCTTTGGACAGGGTGCTTGGTTAAACTATGGCTACACCTTC
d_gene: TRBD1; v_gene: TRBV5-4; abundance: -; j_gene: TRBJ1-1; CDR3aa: CASSSGTGLNTEAFF; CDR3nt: TGTGCCAGCAGCTCCGGGACAGGGCTGAACACTGAAGCTTTCTTT
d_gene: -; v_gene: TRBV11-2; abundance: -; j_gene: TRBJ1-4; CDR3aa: CASSLEGTSDEKLFF; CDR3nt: TGTGCCAGCAGCTTAGAAGGGACAAGCGATGAAAAACTGTTTTTT
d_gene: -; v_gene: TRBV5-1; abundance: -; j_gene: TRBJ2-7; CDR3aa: CASSSAGTYSYEQYF; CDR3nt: TGCGCCAGCAGCAGCGCCGGGACATACTCCTACGAGCAGTACTTC
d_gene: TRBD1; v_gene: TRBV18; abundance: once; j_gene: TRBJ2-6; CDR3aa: CASSSRDRSSGANVLTF; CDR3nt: TGTGCCAGCTCCTCCCGGGACAGGAGTTCTGGGGCCAACGTCCTGACTTTC
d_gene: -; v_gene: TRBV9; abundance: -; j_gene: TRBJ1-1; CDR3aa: CASSVQGDTEAFF; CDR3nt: TGTGCCAGCAGCGTACAGGGTGACACTGAAGCTTTCTTT
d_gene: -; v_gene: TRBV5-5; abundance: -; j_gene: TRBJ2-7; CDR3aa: CASSHATGRGTYEQYF; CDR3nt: TGTGCCAGCAGCCATGCGACAGGAAGAGGCACCTACGAGCAGTACTTC
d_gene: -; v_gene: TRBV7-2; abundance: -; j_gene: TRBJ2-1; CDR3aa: CASSLVGVQYNEQFF; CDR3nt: TGTGCCAGCAGCTTAGTAGGGGTGCAATACAATGAGCAGTTCTTC
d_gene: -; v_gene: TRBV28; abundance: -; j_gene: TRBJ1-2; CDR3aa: CASSFPPNYGYTF; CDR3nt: TGTGCCAGCAGTTTCCCTCCTAACTATGGCTACACCTTC
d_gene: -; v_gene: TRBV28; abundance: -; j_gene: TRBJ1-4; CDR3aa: CASSRRSTNEKLFF; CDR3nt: TGTGCCAGCAGTCGGCGGTCAACTAATGAAAAACTGTTTTTT
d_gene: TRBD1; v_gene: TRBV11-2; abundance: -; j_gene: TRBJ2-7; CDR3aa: CASSLRPGTGTRSYEQYF; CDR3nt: TGTGCCAGCAGCCTCCGTCCCGGGACAGGGACGAGGTCCTACGAGCAGTACTTC
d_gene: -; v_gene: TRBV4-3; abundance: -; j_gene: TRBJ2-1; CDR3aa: CASSPDSLGNEQFF; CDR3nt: TGCGCCAGCAGCCCGGACTCCCTAGGGAATGAGCAGTTCTTC
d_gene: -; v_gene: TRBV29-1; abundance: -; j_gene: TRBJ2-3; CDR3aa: CSVARGVSVSTDTQYF; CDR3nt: TGCAGCGTCGCTCGTGGGGTTAGCGTTAGCACAGATACGCAGTATTTT
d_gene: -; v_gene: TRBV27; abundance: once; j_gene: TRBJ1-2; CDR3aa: CASRLQGTAHYGYTF; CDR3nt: TGTGCCAGCAGGCTACAAGGGACTGCCCATTATGGCTACACCTTC
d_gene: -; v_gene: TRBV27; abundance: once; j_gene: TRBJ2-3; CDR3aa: CASSSAPGPLDSTDTQYF; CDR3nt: TGTGCCAGCAGTTCCGCCCCTGGGCCACTTGATAGCACAGATACGCAGTATTTT
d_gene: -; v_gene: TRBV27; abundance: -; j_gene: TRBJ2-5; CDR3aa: CASSLNRVVETQYF; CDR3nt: TGTGCCAGCAGTTTGAACAGGGTGGTAGAGACCCAGTACTTC
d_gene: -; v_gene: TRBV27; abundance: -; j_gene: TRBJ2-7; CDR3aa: CASSSLRGSYEQYF; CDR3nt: TGTGCCAGCAGTTCTCTCAGGGGCTCCTACGAGCAGTACTTC
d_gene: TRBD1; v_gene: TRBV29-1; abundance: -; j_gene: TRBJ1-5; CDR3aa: CSVEQGANQPQHF; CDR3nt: TGCAGCGTTGAGCAGGGGGCGAATCAGCCCCAGCATTTT
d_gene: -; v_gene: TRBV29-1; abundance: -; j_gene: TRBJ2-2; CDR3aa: CSVVEGELFF; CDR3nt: TGCAGCGTTGTGGAGGGGGAGCTGTTTTTT
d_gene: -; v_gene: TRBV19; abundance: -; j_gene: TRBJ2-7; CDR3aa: CASSPTRGTTVQYF; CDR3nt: TGTGCCAGTAGTCCGACTAGAGGAACTACTGTGCAGTACTTC
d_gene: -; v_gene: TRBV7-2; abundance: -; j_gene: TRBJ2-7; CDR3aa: CASSLETASSYEQYF; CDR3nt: TGTGCCAGCAGCTTAGAGACTGCGAGCTCCTACGAGCAGTACTTC
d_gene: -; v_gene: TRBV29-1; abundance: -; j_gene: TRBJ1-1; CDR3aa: CSVDGGAGTEAFF; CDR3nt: TGCAGCGTTGACGGGGGGGCTGGCACTGAAGCTTTCTTT
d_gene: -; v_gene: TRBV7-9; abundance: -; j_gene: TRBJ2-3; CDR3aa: CASSLDGRPHTDTQYF; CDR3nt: TGTGCCAGCAGCTTAGACGGCAGGCCACACACAGATACGCAGTATTTT
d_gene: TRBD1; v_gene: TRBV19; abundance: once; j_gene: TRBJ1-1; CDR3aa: CASSKNRGAEAFF; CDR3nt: TGTGCCAGTAGTAAAAACAGGGGAGCCGAAGCTTTCTTT
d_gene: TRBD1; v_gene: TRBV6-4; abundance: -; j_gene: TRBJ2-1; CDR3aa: CASSDSIQGIDEQFF; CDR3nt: TGTGCCAGCAGTGACTCCATACAGGGGATCGATGAGCAGTTCTTC
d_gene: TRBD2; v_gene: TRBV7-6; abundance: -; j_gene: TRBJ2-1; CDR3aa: CASSLLRGGSGNEQFF; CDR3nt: TGTGCCAGCAGCCTCCTTCGGGGCGGGAGCGGAAATGAGCAGTTCTTC
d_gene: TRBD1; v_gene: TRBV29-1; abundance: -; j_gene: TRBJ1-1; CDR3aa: CSGGQELDTEAFF; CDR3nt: TGCAGCGGGGGACAGGAACTTGACACTGAAGCTTTCTTT
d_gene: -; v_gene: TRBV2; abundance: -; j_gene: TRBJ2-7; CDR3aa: CASTATVYEQYF; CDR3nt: TGTGCCAGCACCGCAACGGTCTACGAGCAGTACTTC
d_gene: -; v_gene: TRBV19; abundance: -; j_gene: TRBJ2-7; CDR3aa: CAVKGASYEQYF; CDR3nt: TGTGCCGTTAAAGGGGCGAGTTACGAGCAGTACTTC
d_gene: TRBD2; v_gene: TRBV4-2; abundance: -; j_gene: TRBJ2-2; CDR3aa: CASSQEGTSGPPNTGELFF; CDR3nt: TGTGCCAGCAGCCAAGAGGGGACTAGCGGGCCCCCGAACACCGGGGAGCTGTTTTTT
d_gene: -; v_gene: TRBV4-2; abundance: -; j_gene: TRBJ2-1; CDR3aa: CASSQTGVGKNEQFF; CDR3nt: TGTGCCAGCAGCCAAACGGGAGTAGGGAAGAATGAGCAGTTCTTC
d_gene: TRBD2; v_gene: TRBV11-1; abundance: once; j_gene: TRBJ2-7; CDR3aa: CASSLSAGGTYEQYF; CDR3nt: TGTGCCAGCAGCTTATCAGCGGGAGGCACCTACGAGCAGTACTTC
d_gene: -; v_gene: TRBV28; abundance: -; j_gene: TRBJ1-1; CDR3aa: CASSQAREAFF; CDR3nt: TGTGCCAGCAGTCAGGCACGTGAAGCTTTCTTT
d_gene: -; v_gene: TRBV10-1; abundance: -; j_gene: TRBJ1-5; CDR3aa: CASSEPDQPQHF; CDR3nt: TGCGCCAGCAGTGAGCCAGATCAGCCCCAGCATTTT
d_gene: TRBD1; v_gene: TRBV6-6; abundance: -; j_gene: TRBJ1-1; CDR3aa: CASSRRQGMNTEAFF; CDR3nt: TGTGCCAGCAGTCGCCGACAGGGGATGAACACTGAAGCTTTCTTT
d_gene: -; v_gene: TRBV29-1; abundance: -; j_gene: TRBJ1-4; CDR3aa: CSVEGPAARGGEKLFF; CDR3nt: TGCAGCGTTGAAGGCCCCGCCGCCCGGGGAGGGGAAAAACTGTTTTTT
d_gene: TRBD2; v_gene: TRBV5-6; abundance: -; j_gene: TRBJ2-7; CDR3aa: CASSFYSGEAYEQYF; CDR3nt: TGTGCCAGCAGCTTTTATAGCGGGGAGGCCTACGAGCAGTACTTC
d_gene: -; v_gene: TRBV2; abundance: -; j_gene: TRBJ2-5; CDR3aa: CASSESSVQETQYF; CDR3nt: TGTGCCAGCAGTGAATCTTCGGTACAAGAGACCCAGTACTTC
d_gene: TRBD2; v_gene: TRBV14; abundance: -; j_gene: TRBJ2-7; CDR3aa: CASSQDRLAGGPTEQYF; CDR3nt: TGTGCCAGCAGCCAAGATCGACTAGCGGGAGGGCCTACCGAGCAGTACTTC
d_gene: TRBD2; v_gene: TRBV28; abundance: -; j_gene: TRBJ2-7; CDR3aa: CASRLGLAAFYEQYF; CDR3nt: TGTGCCAGCAGACTTGGACTAGCGGCGTTCTACGAGCAGTACTTC
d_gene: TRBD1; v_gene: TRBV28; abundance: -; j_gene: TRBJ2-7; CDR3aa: CASSRTGGIAYEQYF; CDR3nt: TGTGCCAGCAGCCGGACAGGGGGCATCGCCTACGAGCAGTACTTC
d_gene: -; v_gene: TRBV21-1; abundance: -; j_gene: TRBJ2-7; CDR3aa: CASSSGQGNAYEQYF; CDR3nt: TGTGCCAGCAGCTCGGGACAGGGGAATGCCTACGAGCAGTACTTC
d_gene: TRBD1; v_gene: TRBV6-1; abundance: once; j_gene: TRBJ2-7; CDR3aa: CASNFGTGSYEQYF; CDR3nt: TGTGCCAGCAATTTCGGGACAGGCTCCTACGAGCAGTACTTC
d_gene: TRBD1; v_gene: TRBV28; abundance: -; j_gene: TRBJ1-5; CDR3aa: CASRDRTYSNQPQHF; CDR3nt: TGTGCCAGCCGGGACAGGACCTATAGCAATCAGCCCCAGCATTTT
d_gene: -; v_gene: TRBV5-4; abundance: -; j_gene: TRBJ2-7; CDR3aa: CASSPTRSKEQYF; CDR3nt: TGTGCCAGCAGCCCGACAAGGTCGAAGGAGCAGTACTTC
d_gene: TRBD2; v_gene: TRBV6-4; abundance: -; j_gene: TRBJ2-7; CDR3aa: CASRVQREGSYEQYF; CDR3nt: TGTGCCAGCAGAGTTCAGCGGGAGGGCTCCTACGAGCAGTACTTC
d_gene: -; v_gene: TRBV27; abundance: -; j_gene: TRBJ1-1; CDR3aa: CASSSGTRVTEAFF; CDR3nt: TGTGCCAGCAGTTCAGGGACACGAGTCACTGAAGCTTTCTTT
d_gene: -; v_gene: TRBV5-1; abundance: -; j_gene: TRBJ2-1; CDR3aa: CASSLSGTPANEQFF; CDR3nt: TGCGCCAGCAGCTTGAGTGGGACTCCGGCAAATGAGCAGTTCTTC
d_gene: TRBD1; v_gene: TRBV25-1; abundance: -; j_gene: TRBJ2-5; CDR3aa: CASSNRGRETQYF; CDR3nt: TGTGCCAGCAGTAATAGGGGGCGAGAGACCCAGTACTTC
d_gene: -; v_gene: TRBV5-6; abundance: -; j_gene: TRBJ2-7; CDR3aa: CASSSDIAEEQYF; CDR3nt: TGTGCCAGCAGCTCCGACATAGCGGAGGAGCAGTACTTC
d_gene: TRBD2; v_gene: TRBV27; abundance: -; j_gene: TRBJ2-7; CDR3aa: CASSQTGAGGYEQYF; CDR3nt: TGTGCCAGCAGTCAGACCGGAGCGGGAGGCTACGAGCAGTACTTC
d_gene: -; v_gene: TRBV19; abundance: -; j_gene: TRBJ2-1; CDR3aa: CASSLVRYNEQFF; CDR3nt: TGTGCCAGTAGTCTAGTCCGGTACAATGAGCAGTTCTTC